This record covers a single TCR beta chain. The sample comes from a study of shared clonotypes between healthy human individuals. Only in-frame clones appear in the TCRdb table, and some are missing; sequencing was by immunoSEQ multiplex PCR. The sample has approximately 1,000,000 clones; 75% to 85% are singletons. The sample comprised memory CD4+ T cells from PBMCs. Subset of the sample: CD45RA-negative fraction. This TCR came from a man younger than 30 in good health. Some clones in this sample may be carry-over from other donors' samples.

This chain's CDR3 is CASSIRRSTETQYF. CDR3 sequence (DNA): TGCGCCAGCAGCATCAGACGGAGTACCGAGACCCAGTACTTC. The J gene is TRBJ2-5, the V gene TRBV5-1, with D uncertain. Trimming took off 4 bases at V and 5 bases at J, with 15 bases between the two ends. CDR3 size: 14 residues. In germline, CDR1 is SGHRS, CDR2 YFSETQ.